This TCR beta chain was captured by sequencing in a study of vaccination effects on CD4 cells after COVID-19. The protocol was immunoSEQ multiplex PCR, while the TCRdb copy is restricted to in-frame clones and leaves out a portion. The sample holds some 69,000 clones, roughly four fifths seen once. V shed 4 bases and J 6 bases; nucleotides not matched to a gene: 6. Per the germline V gene, CDR1 is SGDLS and CDR2 is YYNGEE. This CDR3 region has 16 residues. A remark on this clone: What it recognizes is unknown.

Overall study findings and caveats: Vaccine- and infection-induced clones showed marked clonal contraction late following vaccination.

Isolating CD4+ T cells followed roughly ten days of culture. Participants got two doses of BNT162b2 or mRNA-1273 vaccine. Absence of prior SARS-CoV-2 infection characterized the vaccine recipients, who showed negative nucleocapsid antibodies. The clonotype was recovered from a human donor who received a COVID-19 vaccine. The genes are TRBV9 and TRBJ2-1; 14 bases are shared with TRBD2. The starting material was CD4+ T cells from PBMCs cultured without peptide, obtained after COVID-19 vaccination. The CDR3 sequence is CASSPRLAGGFNEQFF. CDR3 DNA: TGTGCCAGCAGCCCCAGACTAGCGGGGGGGTTCAATGAGCAGTTCTTC. Full variable domain (remainder filled in from reference TRBV9 and TRBJ2-1): DSGVTQTPKHLITATGQRVTLRCSPRSGDLSVYWYQQSLDQGLQFLIQYYNGEERAKGNILERFSAQQFPDLHSELNLSSLELGDSALYFCASSPRLAGGFNEQFFGPGTRLTVL.